The clone carrying this T cell receptor beta chain was observed a few times. V shed 6 bases and J shed 7 bases, with 18 bases lying between them. The CDR3 is 14 residues long. Germline V gene lookup returns CDR1 WSHSY and CDR2 SAAADI. The data derive from a study of OX40 agonist ivuxolimab in advanced cancers. The assay was immunoSEQ multiplex PCR, and TCRdb's table has in-frame clones only and misses some. This sample has about 75,000 clones, with 85% to 90% found just once. This material consisted of CD4+ or CD8+ T cells sorted from blood, taken in a trial of the OX40 agonist ivuxolimab. V and J are TRBV10-2 and TRBJ1-1, with a tentative D call TRBD1 (5 bases). The sequence came from an adult with an advanced solid tumor such as melanoma, head and neck, liver or kidney cancer. In DNA form, the CDR3 reads TGCGCCAGCAGCAAACCCAGGGAACCTTTTGAAGCTTTCTTT. Amino acid sequence: CASSKPREPFEAFF.